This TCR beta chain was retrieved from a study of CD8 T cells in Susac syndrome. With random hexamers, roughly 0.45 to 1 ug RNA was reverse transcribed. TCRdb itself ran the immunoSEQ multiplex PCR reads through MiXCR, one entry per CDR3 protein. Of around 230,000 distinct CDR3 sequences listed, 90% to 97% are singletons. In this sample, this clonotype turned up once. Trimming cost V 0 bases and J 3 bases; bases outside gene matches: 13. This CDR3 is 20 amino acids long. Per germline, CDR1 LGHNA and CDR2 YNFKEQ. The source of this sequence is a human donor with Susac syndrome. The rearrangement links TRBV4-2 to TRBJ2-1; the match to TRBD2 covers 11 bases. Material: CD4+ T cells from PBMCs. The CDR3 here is CASSQDPSGRPYGGYNEQFF. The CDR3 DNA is TGTGCCAGCAGCCAAGATCCTAGCGGGAGGCCCTATGGGGGCTACAATGAGCAGTTCTTC.